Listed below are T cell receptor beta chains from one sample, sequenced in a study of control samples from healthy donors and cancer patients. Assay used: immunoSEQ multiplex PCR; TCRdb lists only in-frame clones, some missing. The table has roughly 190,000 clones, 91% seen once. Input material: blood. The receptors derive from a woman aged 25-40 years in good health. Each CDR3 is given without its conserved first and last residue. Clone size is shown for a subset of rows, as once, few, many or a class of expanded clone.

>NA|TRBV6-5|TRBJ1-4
ASSYGGATNEKLF
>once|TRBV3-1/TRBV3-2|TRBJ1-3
ASSRAGTSGNTIY
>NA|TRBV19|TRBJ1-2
ASSRGGAPNYGYT
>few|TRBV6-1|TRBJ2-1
ASSEVRGPHEQF
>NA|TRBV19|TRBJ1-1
ASSRLDFKDTEAF
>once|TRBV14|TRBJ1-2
ASSQDRTAYGYT
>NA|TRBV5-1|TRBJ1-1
ASSLGALNTEAF
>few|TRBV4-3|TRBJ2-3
ASSQGGGTDTQY
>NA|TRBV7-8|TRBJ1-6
ASSATGQENSPLH
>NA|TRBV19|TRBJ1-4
ASTRIATNEKLF
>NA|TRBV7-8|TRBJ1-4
ASTRGGTANEKLF
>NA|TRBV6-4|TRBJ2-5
ASSEVGGDQETQY
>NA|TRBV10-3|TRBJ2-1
AISRGYEQF
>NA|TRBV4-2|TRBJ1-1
ASSQDRQGTTEAF
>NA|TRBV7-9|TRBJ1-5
ASSPDVNNQPQH
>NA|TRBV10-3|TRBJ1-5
AISEGQGGDQPQH
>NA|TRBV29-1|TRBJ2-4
SAMLLAKNIQY
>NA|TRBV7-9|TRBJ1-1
ASSYSDTEAF
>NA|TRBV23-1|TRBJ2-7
ASSRPPGSASYEQY
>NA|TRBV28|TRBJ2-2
ASSFLAGNTGELF
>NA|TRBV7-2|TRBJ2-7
ASSRQGVGEQY
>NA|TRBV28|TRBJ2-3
ASRNPSTDTQY
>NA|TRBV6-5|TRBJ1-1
ASSPGLNTEAF
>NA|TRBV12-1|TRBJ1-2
ASRDRNSYGYT
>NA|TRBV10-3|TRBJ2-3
AISERGEDTQY
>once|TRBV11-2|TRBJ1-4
ASSQGVEKLF
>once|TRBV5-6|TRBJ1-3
ASSSGPVSGNTIY
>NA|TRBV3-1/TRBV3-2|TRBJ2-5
ASSRGLAGGVETQY
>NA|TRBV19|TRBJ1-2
ASSIPLTGSYGYT
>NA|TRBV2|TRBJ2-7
ASSDRGASYEQY
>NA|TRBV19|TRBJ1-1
ASSIAGSNTEAF
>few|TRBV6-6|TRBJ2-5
ASSYSAKQETQY
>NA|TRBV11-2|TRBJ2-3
ASSLGVGEFTDTQY
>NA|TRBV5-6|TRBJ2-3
ASSLRGATDTQY
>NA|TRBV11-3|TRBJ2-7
ASSPPGGLAGGPDEQY
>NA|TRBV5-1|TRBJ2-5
ASSRDRVGETQY
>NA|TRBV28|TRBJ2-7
ASRDRGNYEQY
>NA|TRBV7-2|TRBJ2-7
ASSLGGSGRGEQY
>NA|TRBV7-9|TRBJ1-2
ASSSPDRDYGYT
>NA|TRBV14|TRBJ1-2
ASSQDRTGGFGYT
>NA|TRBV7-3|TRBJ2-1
ASSLKGTGGEF
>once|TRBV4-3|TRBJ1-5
ASSQERTNNQPQH
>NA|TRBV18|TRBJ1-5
ASRQGANQPQH
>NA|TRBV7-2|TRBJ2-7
ASSLDLGSYEQY
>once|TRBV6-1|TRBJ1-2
ASSAPTGTTNYGYT
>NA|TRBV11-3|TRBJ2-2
ASSLGRSGELF
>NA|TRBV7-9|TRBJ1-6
ASSLVRNSPLH
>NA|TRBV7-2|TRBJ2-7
ASSLAVSGAYEQY
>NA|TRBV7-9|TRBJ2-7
ASSLPGQGGEQY
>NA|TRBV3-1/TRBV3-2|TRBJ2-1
ASSQRPGTSGSGDEQF
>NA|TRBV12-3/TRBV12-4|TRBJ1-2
ASRYRAGYGYT
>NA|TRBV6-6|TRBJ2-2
ASTQGAITGELF
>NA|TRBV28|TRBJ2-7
ASRRKDRGTYEQY
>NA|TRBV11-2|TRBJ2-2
ASSRTSGGRTGELF
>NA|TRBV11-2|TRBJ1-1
ASSLDLGRAEAF
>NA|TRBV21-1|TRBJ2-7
ADGQGAYEQY
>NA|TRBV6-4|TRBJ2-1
ASSDSFIGEQF
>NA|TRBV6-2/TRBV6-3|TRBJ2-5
ASSYRQGQETQY